This T cell receptor (beta chain) was observed in a study of breast tumors, draining lymph nodes, adjacent tissues. Breast cancer patients provided tissue from their axillary draining lymph nodes. MiXCR was run by TCRdb on the multiplex PCR reads, yielding one entry per CDR3 protein. The sample consists of about 130,000 distinct CDR3 sequences, 21% of them appearing once. Deletions cut 2 bases from V and 2 bases from J, with 6 bases between. The CDR3 runs 13 residues. This clonotype has a count of ten or more. This TCR was recovered from a female donor with breast cancer. Some clones in this sample may be carry-over from other donors' samples. The chain has TRBV12-3 or TRBV12-4 and TRBJ2-5; no reliable D call. Sequencing input: axillary lymph node tissue. CDR3 sequence: CASSLNRQETQYF. CDR3 in DNA: TGTGCCAGCAGTTTAAACAGACAAGAGACCCAGTACTTC.